The present T cell receptor (beta chain) was sequenced within a study of T cell repertoires in cytomegalovirus infection. Study-level background: CMV infection together with matching HLA type was indicated by public TCR beta signatures.

This clonotype has only a few counts. Antigen specificity is unknown. TCRdb passed the reads through MiXCR, listing each CDR3 protein once. The sample lists around 750,000 distinct CDR3 sequences; about 33% were seen once. Study conclusions and caveats: HLA-C-restricted CMV clonotypes gave the most frequent clonotype in two of eight donors.

Germline V gene data show CDR1 as SGHAT and CDR2 as FQNNGV. V shed 8 bases, J shed 6 bases, and the junction held 6 bases outside the gene matches. The CDR3 contains 13 residues. The source of this sequence is a human donor in good health (CMV status not recorded). Some clones in this sample may be carry-over from other donors' samples. The chain has TRBV11-2 and TRBJ1-5, with TRBD1 matching over 8 bases. This material consisted of cultured CD8+ T cells from PBMCs, taken from culture after CMV antigen stimulation. The CDR3: CASRAGGGQPQHF. The CDR3 DNA is TGTGCCAGCCGGGCAGGGGGCGGTCAGCCCCAGCATTTT.